The 26 T cell receptor beta chains reported below all come from one sample, sequenced in a study of Graves' ophthalmopathy and Graves' hyperthyroidism. CDR3 regions of TCR beta were amplified from RNA transcripts. Amplification began with first-round RT-PCR using HTBI primers, then second-round multiplex PCR was performed. TCRdb redid the calling of the multiplex PCR reads with MiXCR, one entry per CDR3 protein. The table includes a few hundred thousand distinct CDR3 sequences, under 25% detected once. The sequenced sample consisted of peripheral blood. These receptors originate from a woman between 18 and 29 years old with stable Graves' hyperthyroidism.

The chain joins TRBV15 to TRBJ1-1, with TRBD1 as a possible D gene (5 bases). The V gene's germline CDR1 is LNHNV and CDR2 YYDKDF (reference sequence). V lost 1 base, J lost 5 bases, and 14 bases lay in between. The CDR3 is made up of 15 amino acids. As DNA, the CDR3 is TGTGCCACCAGCAGAGTGCCGGGGGGAGTAACTGAAGCTTTCTTT. Translation gives CATSRVPGGVTEAFF. The whole variable domain, filled in from reference TRBV15 and TRBJ1-1, reads DAMVIQNPRYQVTQFGKPVTLSCSQTLNHNVMYWYQQKSSQAPKLLFHYYDKDFNNEADTPDNFQSRRPNTSFCFLDIRSPGLGDTAMYLCATSRVPGGVTEAFFGQGTRLTVV.

There are many counts of this clonotype. The V and J genes are TRBV19 and TRBJ1-5, with TRBD1 matching 10 bases. V lost 0 bases, J lost 11 bases, and 10 bases stayed unmatched. The CDR3 length is 16 residues. Germline values: CDR1 LNHDA, CDR2 SQIVND (reference sequence). CDR3 region: CASSIDRRDRGMTQHF. The CDR3 nucleotides read TGTGCCAGTAGTATAGATCGCCGGGACAGGGGAATGACCCAGCATTTT.

This clonotype was counted ten times or more. This rearrangement joins TRBV9 to TRBJ2-5; TRBD1 matches 7 bases. The germline V gene has CDR1 SGDLS and CDR2 YYNGEE. The CDR3 sequence is 15 residues long. The ends lost 7 bases at V and 3 bases at J; junction bases unmatched: 12. CDR3 residues: CASGPGTATKETQYF. In DNA form, the CDR3 reads TGTGCCAGCGGGCCCGGGACAGCGACGAAAGAGACCCAGTACTTC.

This clonotype was seen at least ten times. This chain links TRBV19 with TRBJ2-7, with 7 bases that match TRBD2. From germline, CDR1 is LNHDA and CDR2 SQIVND (reference sequence). The CDR3 runs to 14 residues. Trimming removed 1 base from V and 2 bases from J; junction bases left unmatched: 2. The CDR3 loop reads CASSIAGGPYEQYF. In DNA, the CDR3 is TGTGCCAGTAGTATAGCGGGAGGTCCCTACGAGCAGTACTTC.

This rearrangement joins TRBV27 to TRBJ1-5; 9 positions match TRBD1. Germline trimming cut 7 bases from V and 4 bases from J; bases unmatched to any gene: 8. The CDR3 extends over 15 amino acids. The germline CDR1 and CDR2 sequences are MNHEY and SMNVEV (reference sequence). The CDR3 sequence is CASNKLGQGNQPQHF. In nucleotides, the CDR3 is TGTGCCAGCAATAAACTCGGACAGGGGAATCAGCCCCAGCATTTT.

This clonotype has only a few counts. This rearrangement joins TRBV6-1 to TRBJ1-2; no firm D call. Per the germline V gene, CDR1 is MNHNS and CDR2 is SASEGT. This CDR3 spans 14 amino acids. V lost 1 base, J lost 3 bases, and 9 bases lay in between. CDR3 nucleotides: TGTGCCAGCAGTGAAGTCGACGCCTACTATGGCTACACCTTC. Encoded protein: CASSEVDAYYGYTF.

This clonotype was seen only a few times. A single base separates this from a much larger clone, so it may be a read error. This chain connects TRBV19 to TRBJ1-1, with D perhaps TRBD1 (5 bases). Germline V gives CDR1 LNHDA, CDR2 SQIVND (reference sequence). The CDR3 extends over 13 amino acids. In DNA, the CDR3 is TGTGCCAGTAAGGCAGGGCTGGCCACTGAAGTTTTCTTT. Translation: CASKAGLATEVFF.

In this sample, this clonotype turned up many times. The gene calls are TRBV28 and TRBJ1-1; no definite D call. The CDR3 runs 13 residues. Germline V gene lookup returns CDR1 MDHEN and CDR2 SYDVKM. The ends were cut back, 4 bases at V and 0 bases at J, with 6 bases in the middle. The DNA for the CDR3 is TGTGCCAGCAGTTCCCCTGTGAACACTGAAGCTTTCTTT. This codes for CASSSPVNTEAFF.

For this clonotype: Given a much more abundant clone one base away, this may be a read error. J is TRBJ2-2 and V is TRBV5-1; 7 bases are shared with TRBD1. The CDR3 spans 15 residues. Germline loops: CDR1 SGHRS, CDR2 YFSETQ. The CDR3 sequence: CASSMDRTNTGELCF. CDR3 coding DNA: TGCGCCAGCAGCATGGACAGGACAAACACCGGGGAGCTGTGTTTT. Using reference TRBV5-1 and TRBJ2-2 for the parts outside the CDR3, the full variable domain is KAGVTQTPRYLIKTRGQQVTLSCSPISGHRSVSWYQQTPGQGLQFLFEYFSETQRNKGNFPGRFSGRQFSNSRSEMNVSTLELGDSALYLCASSMDRTNTGELCFGEGSRLTVL.

This clonotype has a count of ten or more. The chain is built from TRBV2 and TRBJ1-2, with D possibly matching TRBD1 (5 bases). The CDR3 is 16 residues long. Per germline, CDR1 SNHLY and CDR2 FYNNEI. V lost 3 bases, J lost 8 bases, and 22 bases lay in between. The CDR3 nucleotides read TGTGCCAGCAGTGACGAACGCGGACAAAAGCTTCGGGGCTACACCTTC. Protein product: CASSDERGQKLRGYTF. The full variable domain, in which reference TRBV2 and TRBJ1-2 provide the parts outside the CDR3, is EPEVTQTPSHQVTQMGQEVILRCVPISNHLYFYWYRQILGQKVEFLVSFYNNEISEKSEIFDDQFSVERPDGSNFTLKIRSTKLEDSAMYFCASSDERGQKLRGYTFGSGTRLTVV.

J is TRBJ2-2 and V is TRBV7-2; TRBD1 matches 9 bases. This CDR3 spans 15 amino acids. V was clipped by 5 bases and J by 7 bases; unmatched bases: 8. From germline, CDR1 is SGHTA and CDR2 FQGNSA. This CDR3 is CASSLDRGGNGELFF. The CDR3 bases are TGTGCCAGCAGCCTTGACAGGGGGGGGAACGGGGAGCTGTTTTTT.

The chain has TRBV28 and TRBJ2-5; the D gene is possibly TRBD1 (6 bases). Germline-derived CDR1 and CDR2 are MDHEN and SYDVKM. The CDR3 has 17 residues. Trimming pared 2 bases from V and 3 bases from J, leaving 19 bases between. CDR3 region: CASSLGGTGAREETQYF. The CDR3 nucleotides are TGTGCCAGCAGTTTAGGGGGCACCGGGGCAAGGGAAGAGACCCAGTACTTC.

The rearrangement links TRBV12-3 or TRBV12-4 to TRBJ2-7; 8 bases are a match to TRBD2. V lost 8 bases, J lost 4 bases, and 7 bases stayed unmatched. CDR3 length equals 13 residues. The CDR3 sequence: CASGDGGAYEQYF. In DNA, the CDR3 is TGTGCCAGCGGTGACGGGGGGGCGTACGAGCAGTACTTC.

The chain joins TRBV12-3 or TRBV12-4 to TRBJ2-7; D gene unclear. V was pared by 2 bases and J by 5 bases, with 13 bases between. There are 14 residues in the CDR3. The CDR3 loop reads CASSLSPVRDEQYF. The CDR3 DNA is TGTGCCAGCAGTTTATCCCCAGTCCGGGACGAGCAGTACTTC.

This clonotype was observed a handful of times. The chain carries TRBV14 and TRBJ1-1; 8 bases line up with TRBD1. The V gene end was trimmed by 2 bases and the J gene end by 1 base; junction bases not matched to a gene: 3. CDR1 and CDR2 (germline): SGHDN, FVKESK. This CDR3 comprises 15 residues. The CDR3 protein is CASSQTGTGNTEAFF. The CDR3 nucleotides read TGTGCCAGCAGCCAAACCGGGACAGGGAACACTGAAGCTTTCTTT.

Many counts were recorded for this clonotype. The chain uses TRBV20-1 and TRBJ1-1; D is uncertain. The V gene lost 3 bases and the J gene lost 3 bases, with 5 bases spanning the gap. From germline, CDR1 is DFQATT and CDR2 SNEGSKA (reference sequence). This CDR3 is 11 amino acids long. CDR3: CSASGDTEAFF. The CDR3 DNA sequence: TGCAGTGCTAGTGGAGACACTGAAGCTTTCTTT.

The gene calls are TRBV4-2 and TRBJ2-3; TRBD2 agrees at 9 bases. The germline CDR1 and CDR2 sequences are LGHNA and YNFKEQ. This CDR3 spans 16 amino acids. Trimming took 1 base from V and 9 from J; bases not matched to a gene: 11. CDR3 loop: CASSQGVRREGQTQYF. The CDR3 DNA reads as TGTGCCAGCAGCCAAGGAGTTCGGCGGGAGGGCCAGACGCAGTATTTT.

This clonotype was seen many times. The chain has TRBV7-6 and TRBJ2-7; 9 bases are shared with TRBD2. Trimming at V came to 5 bases and at J to 1 base, leaving 6 bases not matched to a gene. The CDR3 length is 15 residues. Germline V CDR1 and CDR2: SGHVS, FNYEAQ. For the CDR3, the DNA is TGTGCCAGCAGCCCGGGACTAGCACCATCCTACGAGCAGTACTTC. The encoded protein is CASSPGLAPSYEQYF. Full variable domain (remainder filled in from reference TRBV7-6 and TRBJ2-7): GAGVSQSPRYKVTKRGQDVALRCDPISGHVSLYWYRQALGQGPEFLTYFNYEAQQDKSGLPNDRFSAERPEGSISTLTIQRTEQRDSAMYRCASSPGLAPSYEQYFGPGTRLTVT.

This clonotype was seen ten or more times. The rearrangement links TRBV27 to TRBJ1-3; 7 bases map to TRBD1. Per the germline V gene, CDR1 is MNHEY and CDR2 is SMNVEV (reference sequence). Losses at the gene ends were 6 bases for V and 0 bases for J; bases not matched to a gene: 8. The CDR3 covers 16 residues. The CDR3 spells CASRRIGTDSGNTIYF. The CDR3 bases are TGTGCCAGCAGGAGAATAGGGACAGACTCTGGAAACACCATATATTTT.

This clonotype was counted at least ten times. This chain uses TRBV28 with TRBJ2-5; D possibly corresponds to TRBD1 (8 bases). V dropped 5 bases and J dropped 0 bases, with 16 bases sitting between them. Germline V gives CDR1 MDHEN, CDR2 SYDVKM. The CDR3 length is 16 residues. CDR3 in amino acids: CASSTGQGGDQETQYF. CDR3 bases: TGTGCCAGCAGTACCGGACAGGGAGGGGACCAAGAGACCCAGTACTTC. Drawing the rest from reference TRBV28 and TRBJ2-5, the complete variable domain is DVKVTQSSRYLVKRTGEKVFLECVQDMDHENMFWYRQDPGLGLRLIYFSYDVKMKEKGDIPEGYSVSREKKERFSLILESASTNQTSMYLCASSTGQGGDQETQYFGPGTRLLVL.

The chain combines TRBV2 with TRBJ2-7, with 7 bases identical to TRBD2. The junction had 3 bases not matched to a gene; V was cut back by 1 base and J by 3 bases. CDR1 and CDR2 (germline): SNHLY, FYNNEI. CDR3 length: 14 residues. CDR3 in amino acids: CASSEGGSFYEQYF. The CDR3 region has the DNA TGTGCCAGCAGTGAAGGCGGGAGTTTCTACGAGCAGTACTTC.

Ten or more counts support this clonotype. This rearrangement joins TRBV30 to TRBJ2-2; D unclear. Germline V gene lookup returns CDR1 GTSNPN and CDR2 SVGIG (reference sequence). The CDR3 is 14 amino acids. V lost 4 bases, J lost 8 bases, and 17 bases lay in between. CDR3 sequence (DNA): TGTGCCTGGAACAGAGGCGGTGTTACGGGGGAGCTGTTTTTT. Translating gives CAWNRGGVTGELFF.

The table lists this clonotype with many counts. CDR3 DNA sequence: TGTGCCATCAGTGAGTCGGAGTTCGGCAGGGCATCTGAAGCTTTCTTT. The encoded protein is CAISESEFGRASEAFF. The chain employs TRBV10-3 and TRBJ1-1; maybe TRBD1 (5 bases). CDR3 length equals 16 residues. Trimming removed 0 bases from V and 6 bases from J, with 17 bases in between. CDR1 ENHRY and CDR2 SYGVKD come from the germline V gene.

This clonotype was found many times. This chain joins TRBV6-1 and TRBJ2-7, with 13 bases fitting TRBD2. CDR3 length: 15 amino acids. The V segment lost 4 bases and the J segment 3 bases; nucleotides outside the gene matches: 3. Germline V CDR1 and CDR2: MNHNS, SASEGT. CDR3 nucleotide sequence: TGTGCCAGCAGTGGGACTAGCGGGAGCGGCTACGAGCAGTACTTC. It specifies CASSGTSGSGYEQYF.

The chain uses TRBV20-1 and TRBJ2-7; possible D gene TRBD1, 5 bases. The germline gives CDR1 DFQATT, CDR2 SNEGSKA (reference sequence). The V end lost 8 bases, the J end lost 2 bases, and 16 bases lay between the germline ends. CDR3 length: 13 amino acids. The CDR3 loop is CSTTQGRPYEQYF. CDR3 sequence (DNA): TGCAGTACCACCCAGGGAAGGCCCTACGAGCAGTACTTC.

There are a few counts of this clonotype. Sequence at one end of the junction differs from germline and may be a read error. The V call is TRBV6-5, the J call TRBJ1-6; maybe TRBD1 (6 bases). CDR3 size: 15 residues. The germline gives CDR1 MNHEY, CDR2 SVGAGI. The CDR3: CASSYWGQDNSHLHF. The CDR3 bases are TGTGCCAGCAGTTACTGGGGACAAGATAATTCACACCTCCACTTT.